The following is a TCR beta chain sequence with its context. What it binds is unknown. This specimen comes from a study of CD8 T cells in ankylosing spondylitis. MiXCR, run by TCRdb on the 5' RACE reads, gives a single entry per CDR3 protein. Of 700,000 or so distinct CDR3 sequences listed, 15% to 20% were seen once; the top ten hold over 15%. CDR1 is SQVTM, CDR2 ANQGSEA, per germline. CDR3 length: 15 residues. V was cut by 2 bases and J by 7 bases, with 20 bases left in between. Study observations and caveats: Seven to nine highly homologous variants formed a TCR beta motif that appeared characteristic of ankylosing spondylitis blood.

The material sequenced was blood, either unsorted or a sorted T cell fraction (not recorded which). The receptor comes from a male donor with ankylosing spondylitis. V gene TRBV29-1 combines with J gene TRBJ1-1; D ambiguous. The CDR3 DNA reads TGCAGCGTTGAAATAGTAAGGGCAAACTATATTGAAGCTTTCTTT. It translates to CSVEIVRANYIEAFF.